The present T cell receptor (beta chain) was sequenced within a study of CD8 T cells in acute hepatitis C reinfection. From germline, CDR1 is SGDLS and CDR2 YYNGEE. The V and J ends lost 3 bases and 11 bases, in that order; junction bases with no gene match: 7. CDR3 size: 15 residues. Clones were sequenced by immunoSEQ multiplex PCR, and TCRdb holds only the in-frame ones, with some missing. This repertoire shows about 38,000 clones, roughly 85% found once; its top ten account for approximately 10%. The sample's time point: naive CD8 control sorted from an acute-time-point sample. Material for sequencing was naive CD8+ T cells from PBMCs. The sequence was obtained from a woman in her late teens or twenties who spontaneously cleared hepatitis C infection. The rearrangement joins TRBV9 to TRBJ2-1, with 14 bases identical to TRBD2. CDR3: CASSASGLAGVQQFF. The CDR3 nucleotides read TGTGCCAGCAGCGCCTCGGGACTAGCGGGAGTTCAGCAGTTCTTC. Variable domain in full (rest from reference TRBV9 and TRBJ2-1): DSGVTQTPKHLITATGQRVTLRCSPRSGDLSVYWYQQSLDQGLQFLIQYYNGEERAKGNILERFSAQQFPDLHSELNLSSLELGDSALYFCASSASGLAGVQQFFGPGTRLTVL.